This T cell receptor beta chain stems from a study of CD8+ T cells in alopecia areata. Broader study findings: Patients showed less clear TCR sequence sharing than mice, possibly partly because of HLA diversity.

Germline CDR1 is LNHNV and CDR2 is YYDKDF (reference sequence). The CDR3 has 16 amino acids. Trimming left V 0 bases short and J 0 bases short, with 11 bases between. For this clone: Its antigen is not known.

The authors extracted RNA and reverse transcribed it into cDNA as the sequencing template. Data came from immunoSEQ multiplex PCR; TCRdb stores just in-frame clones and leaves some out. Among roughly 200,000 clones listed, around 63% were seen once. Collection of lesional scalp punch biopsies and peripheral blood was performed in alopecia areata patients. Sorted out of PBMCs were CD4+ T cells and CD8+ T cells. Sequencing was performed on CD4+ T cells sorted from blood, taken at week 0. This TCR derives from a human donor with alopecia areata. The chain employs TRBV15 and TRBJ1-2, with a tentative D call TRBD1 (6 bases). The CDR3 region is CATSREGDRTNYGYTF. The CDR3 DNA is TGTGCCACCAGCAGAGAAGGCGACAGGACTAACTATGGCTACACCTTC.